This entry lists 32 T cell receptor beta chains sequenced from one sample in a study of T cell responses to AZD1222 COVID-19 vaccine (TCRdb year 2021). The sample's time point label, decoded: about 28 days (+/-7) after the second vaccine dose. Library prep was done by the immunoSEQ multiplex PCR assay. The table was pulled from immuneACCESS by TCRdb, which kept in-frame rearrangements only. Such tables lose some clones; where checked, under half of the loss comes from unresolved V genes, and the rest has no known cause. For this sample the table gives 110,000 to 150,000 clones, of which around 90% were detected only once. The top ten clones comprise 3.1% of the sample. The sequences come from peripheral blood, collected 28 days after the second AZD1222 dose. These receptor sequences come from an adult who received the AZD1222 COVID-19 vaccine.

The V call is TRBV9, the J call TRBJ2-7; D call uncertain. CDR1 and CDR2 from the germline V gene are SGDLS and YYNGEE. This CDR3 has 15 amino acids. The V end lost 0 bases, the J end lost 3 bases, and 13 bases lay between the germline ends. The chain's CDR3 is CASSVEVGRRYEQYF. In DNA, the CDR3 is TGTGCCAGCAGCGTAGAGGTGGGCAGGCGCTACGAGCAGTACTTC.

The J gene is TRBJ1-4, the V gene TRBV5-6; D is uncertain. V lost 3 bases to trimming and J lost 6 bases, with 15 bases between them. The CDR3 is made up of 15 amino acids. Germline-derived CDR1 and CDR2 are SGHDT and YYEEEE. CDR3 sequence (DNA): TGTGCCAGCAGCTCCCCCCAAAATTCGCATGAAAAACTGTTTTTT. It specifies CASSSPQNSHEKLFF.

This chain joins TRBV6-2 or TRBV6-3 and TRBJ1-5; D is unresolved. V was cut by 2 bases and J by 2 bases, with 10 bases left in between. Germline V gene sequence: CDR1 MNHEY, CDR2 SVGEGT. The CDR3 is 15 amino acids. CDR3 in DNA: TGTGCCAGCAGTTACCGGGGTAACGGCAATCAGCCCCAGCATTTT. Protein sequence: CASSYRGNGNQPQHF.

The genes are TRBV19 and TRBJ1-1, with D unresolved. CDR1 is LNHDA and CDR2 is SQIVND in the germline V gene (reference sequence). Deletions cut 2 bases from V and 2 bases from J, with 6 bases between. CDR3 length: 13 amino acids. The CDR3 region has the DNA TGTGCCAGTAGTATAAAGGTTAACACTGAAGCTTTCTTT. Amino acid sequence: CASSIKVNTEAFF. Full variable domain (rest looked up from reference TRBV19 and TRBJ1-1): DGGITQSPKYLFRKEGQNVTLSCEQNLNHDAMYWYRQDPGQGLRLIYYSQIVNDFQKGDIAEGYSVSREKKESFPLTVTSAQKNPTAFYLCASSIKVNTEAFFGQGTRLTVV.

The CDR3 DNA is TGTGCCAGCAGCGCCCAAGGTCTTCAGACAGGGGGCGGCGAGCAGTACTTC. This sequence encodes CASSAQGLQTGGGEQYF. The chain uses TRBV7-9 and TRBJ2-7, with 10 bases identical to TRBD1. Germline-derived CDR1 and CDR2 are SEHNR and FQNEAQ (reference sequence). The V gene end was trimmed by 5 bases and the J gene end by 6 bases; junction bases not matched to a gene: 16. The CDR3 consists of 17 residues.

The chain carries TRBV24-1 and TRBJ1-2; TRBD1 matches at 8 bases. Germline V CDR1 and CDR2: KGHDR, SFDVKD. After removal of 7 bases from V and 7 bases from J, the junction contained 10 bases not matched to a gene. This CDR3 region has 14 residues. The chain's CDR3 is CATSDLTGAGGYTF. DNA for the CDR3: TGTGCCACCAGCGACCTGACAGGGGCTGGTGGCTACACCTTC.

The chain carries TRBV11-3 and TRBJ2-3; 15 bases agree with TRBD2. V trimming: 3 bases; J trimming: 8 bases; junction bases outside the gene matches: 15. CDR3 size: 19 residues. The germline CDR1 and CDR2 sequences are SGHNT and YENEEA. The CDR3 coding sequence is TGTGCCAGCAGCTTGCCTGCCCGGACTAGCGGGAGGGTCTCCTGTACGCAGTATTTT. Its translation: CASSLPARTSGRVSCTQYF.

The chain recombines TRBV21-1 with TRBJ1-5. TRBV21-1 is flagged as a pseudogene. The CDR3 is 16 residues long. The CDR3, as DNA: TGTGCCAGCAGCAAAGGGGCGGGGGGCGGCAATCAGCCCCAGCATTTT. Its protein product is CASSKGAGGGNQPQHF.

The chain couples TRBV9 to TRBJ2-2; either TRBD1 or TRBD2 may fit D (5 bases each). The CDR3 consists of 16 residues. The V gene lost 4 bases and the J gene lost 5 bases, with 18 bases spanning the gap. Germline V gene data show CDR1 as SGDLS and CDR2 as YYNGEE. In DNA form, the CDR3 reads TGTGCCAGCAGCCCTAATGGGGGAGTGGTAACCGGGGAGCTGTTTTTT. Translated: CASSPNGGVVTGELFF.

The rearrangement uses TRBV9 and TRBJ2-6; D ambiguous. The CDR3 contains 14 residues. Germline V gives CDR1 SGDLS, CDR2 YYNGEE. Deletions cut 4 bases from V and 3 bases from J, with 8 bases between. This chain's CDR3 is CASSLSYGANVLTF. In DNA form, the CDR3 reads TGTGCCAGCAGCCTAAGTTATGGGGCCAACGTCCTGACTTTC. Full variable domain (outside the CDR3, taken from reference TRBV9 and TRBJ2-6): DSGVTQTPKHLITATGQRVTLRCSPRSGDLSVYWYQQSLDQGLQFLIQYYNGEERAKGNILERFSAQQFPDLHSELNLSSLELGDSALYFCASSLSYGANVLTFGAGSRLTVL.

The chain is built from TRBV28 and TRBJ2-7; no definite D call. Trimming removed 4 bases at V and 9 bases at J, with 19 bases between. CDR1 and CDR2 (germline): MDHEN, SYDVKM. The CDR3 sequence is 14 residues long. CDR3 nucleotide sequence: TGTGCCAGCAGTTATGACGTGTGGGTTGCCGTGCAGTACTTC. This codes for CASSYDVWVAVQYF.

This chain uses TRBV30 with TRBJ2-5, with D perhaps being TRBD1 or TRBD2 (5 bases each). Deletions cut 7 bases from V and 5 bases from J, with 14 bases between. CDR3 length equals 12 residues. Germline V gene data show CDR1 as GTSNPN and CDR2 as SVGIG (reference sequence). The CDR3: CASGQPGETQYF. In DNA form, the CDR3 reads TGTGCCTCGGGGCAGCCGGGGGAGACCCAGTACTTC.

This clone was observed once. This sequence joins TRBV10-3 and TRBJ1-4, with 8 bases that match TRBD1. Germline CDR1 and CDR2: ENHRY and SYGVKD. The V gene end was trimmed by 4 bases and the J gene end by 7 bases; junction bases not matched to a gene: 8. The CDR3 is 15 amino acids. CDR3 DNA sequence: TGTGCCATCAGTGCAAACGACAGGGGCGGTGAAAAACTGTTTTTT. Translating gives CAISANDRGGEKLFF.

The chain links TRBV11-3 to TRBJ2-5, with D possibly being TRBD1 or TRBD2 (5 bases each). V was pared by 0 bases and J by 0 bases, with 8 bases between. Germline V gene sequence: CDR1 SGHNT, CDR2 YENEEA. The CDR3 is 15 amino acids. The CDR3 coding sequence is TGTGCCAGCAGCTTAGACGGGACGAACCAAGAGACCCAGTACTTC. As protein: CASSLDGTNQETQYF. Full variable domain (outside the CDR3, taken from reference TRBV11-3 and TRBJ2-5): EAGVVQSPRYKIIEKKQPVAFWCNPISGHNTLYWYLQNLGQGPELLIRYENEEAVDDSQLPKDRFSAERLKGVDSTLKIQPAELGDSAVYLCASSLDGTNQETQYFGPGTRLLVL.

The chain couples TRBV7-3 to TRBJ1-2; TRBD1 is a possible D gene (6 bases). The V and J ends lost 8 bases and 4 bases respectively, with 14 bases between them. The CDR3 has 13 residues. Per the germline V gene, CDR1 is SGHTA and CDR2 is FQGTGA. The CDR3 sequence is CASEQGGAYGYTF. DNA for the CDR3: TGTGCCAGCGAACAAGGGGGGGCCTATGGCTACACCTTC. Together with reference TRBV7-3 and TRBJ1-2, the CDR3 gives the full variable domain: GAGVSQTPSNKVTEKGKYVELRCDPISGHTALYWYRQSLGQGPEFLIYFQGTGAADDSGLPNDRFFAVRPEGSVSTLKIQRTERGDSAVYLCASEQGGAYGYTFGSGTRLTVV.

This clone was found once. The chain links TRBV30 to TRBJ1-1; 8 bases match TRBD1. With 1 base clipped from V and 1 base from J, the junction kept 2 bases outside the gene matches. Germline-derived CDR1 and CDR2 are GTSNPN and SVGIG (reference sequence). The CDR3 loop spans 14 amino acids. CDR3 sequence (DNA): TGTGCCTGGAGTGCCAGGGGGCCGAACACTGAAGCTTTCTTT. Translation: CAWSARGPNTEAFF.

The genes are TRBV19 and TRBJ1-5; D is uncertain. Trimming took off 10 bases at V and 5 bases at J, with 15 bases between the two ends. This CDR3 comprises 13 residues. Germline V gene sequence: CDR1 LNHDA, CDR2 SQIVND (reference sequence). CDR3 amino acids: CATSTSFDQPQHF. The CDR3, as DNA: TGTGCCACATCCACCTCATTTGATCAGCCCCAGCATTTT.

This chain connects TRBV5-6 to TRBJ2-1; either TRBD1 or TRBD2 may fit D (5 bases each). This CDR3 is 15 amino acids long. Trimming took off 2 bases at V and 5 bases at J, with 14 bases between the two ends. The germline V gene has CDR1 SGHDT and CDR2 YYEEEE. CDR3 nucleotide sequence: TGTGCCAGCAGCTTTGCTAGGGGACGGAACAATGAGCAGTTCTTC. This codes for CASSFARGRNNEQFF.

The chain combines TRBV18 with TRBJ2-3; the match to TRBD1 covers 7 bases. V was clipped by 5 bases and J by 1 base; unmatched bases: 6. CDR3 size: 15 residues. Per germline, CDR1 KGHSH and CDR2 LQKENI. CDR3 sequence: CASSLGQAGTDTQYF. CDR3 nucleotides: TGTGCCAGCTCATTAGGACAGGCCGGCACAGATACGCAGTATTTT.

CDR3 in DNA: TGCGCCAGCAGCCAAGAGCGACACTTCTCTGGGGCCAACGTCCTGACTTTC. Its protein product is CASSQERHFSGANVLTF. The gene calls are TRBV4-3 and TRBJ2-6; no firm D call. V lost 0 bases to trimming and J lost 0 bases, with 9 bases between them. This CDR3 has 17 amino acids. Germline V gene sequence: CDR1 LGHNA, CDR2 YSLEER.

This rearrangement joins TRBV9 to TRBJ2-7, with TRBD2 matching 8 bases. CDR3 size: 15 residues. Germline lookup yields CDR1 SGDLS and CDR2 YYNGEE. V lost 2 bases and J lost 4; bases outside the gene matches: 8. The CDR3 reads CASSVTHSGEYEQYF. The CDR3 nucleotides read TGTGCCAGCAGCGTTACTCATAGCGGGGAGTACGAGCAGTACTTC.

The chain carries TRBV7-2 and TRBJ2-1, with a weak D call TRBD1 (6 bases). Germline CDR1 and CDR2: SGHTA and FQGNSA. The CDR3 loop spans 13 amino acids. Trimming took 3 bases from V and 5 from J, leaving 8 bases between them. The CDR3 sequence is CASSFNRDNEQFF. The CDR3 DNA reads TGTGCCAGCAGCTTTAACAGGGACAATGAGCAGTTCTTC.

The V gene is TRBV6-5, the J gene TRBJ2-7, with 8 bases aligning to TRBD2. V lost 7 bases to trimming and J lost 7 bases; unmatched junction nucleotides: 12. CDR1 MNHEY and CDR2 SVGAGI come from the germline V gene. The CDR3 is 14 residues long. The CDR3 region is CASTPPGGAPEQYF. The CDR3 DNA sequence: TGTGCCAGCACGCCACCGGGGGGGGCCCCGGAGCAGTACTTC.

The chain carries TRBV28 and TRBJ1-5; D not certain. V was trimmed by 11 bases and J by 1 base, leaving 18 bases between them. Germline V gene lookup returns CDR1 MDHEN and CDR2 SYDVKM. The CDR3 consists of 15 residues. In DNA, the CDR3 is TGTGCCGTTACCAGGATAGGTCCCAGCAATCAGCCCCAGCATTTT. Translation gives CAVTRIGPSNQPQHF.

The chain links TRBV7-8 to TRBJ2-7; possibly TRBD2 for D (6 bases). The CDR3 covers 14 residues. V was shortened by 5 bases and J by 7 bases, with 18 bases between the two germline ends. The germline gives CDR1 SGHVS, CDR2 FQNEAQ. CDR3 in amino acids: CASSHGGLLREQYF. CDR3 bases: TGTGCCAGCAGCCACGGAGGGTTATTACGAGAGCAGTACTTC. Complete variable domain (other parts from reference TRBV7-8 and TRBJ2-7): GAGVSQSPRYKVAKRGQDVALRCDPISGHVSLFWYQQALGQGPEFLTYFQNEAQLDKSGLPSDRFFAERPEGSVSTLKIQRTQQEDSAVYLCASSHGGLLREQYFGPGTRLTVT.

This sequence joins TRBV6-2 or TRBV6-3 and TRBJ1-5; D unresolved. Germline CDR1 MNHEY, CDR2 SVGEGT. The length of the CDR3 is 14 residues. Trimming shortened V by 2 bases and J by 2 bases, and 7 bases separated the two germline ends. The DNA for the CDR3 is TGTGCCAGCAGTTACGGGTTGCGCAATCAGCCCCAGCATTTT. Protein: CASSYGLRNQPQHF.

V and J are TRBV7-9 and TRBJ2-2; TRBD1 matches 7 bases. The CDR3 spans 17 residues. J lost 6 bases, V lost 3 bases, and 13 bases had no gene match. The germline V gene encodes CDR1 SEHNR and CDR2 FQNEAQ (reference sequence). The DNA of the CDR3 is TGTGCCAGCAGCTTGAGACAGGGCTCGAAGTCGTCCGGGGAGCTGTTTTTT. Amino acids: CASSLRQGSKSSGELFF.

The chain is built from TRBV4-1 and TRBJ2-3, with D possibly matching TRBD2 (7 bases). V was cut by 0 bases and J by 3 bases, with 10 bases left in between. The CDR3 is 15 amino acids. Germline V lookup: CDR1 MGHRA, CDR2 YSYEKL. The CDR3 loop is CASSQERGATDTQYF. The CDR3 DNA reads TGCGCCAGCAGCCAAGAACGGGGGGCAACAGATACGCAGTATTTT.

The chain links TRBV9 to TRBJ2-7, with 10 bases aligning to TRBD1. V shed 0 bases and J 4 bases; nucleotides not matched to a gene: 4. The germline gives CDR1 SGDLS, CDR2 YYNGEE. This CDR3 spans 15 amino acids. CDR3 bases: TGTGCCAGCAGCGTAGGTGGGACAGGGGTGTACGAGCAGTACTTC. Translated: CASSVGGTGVYEQYF.

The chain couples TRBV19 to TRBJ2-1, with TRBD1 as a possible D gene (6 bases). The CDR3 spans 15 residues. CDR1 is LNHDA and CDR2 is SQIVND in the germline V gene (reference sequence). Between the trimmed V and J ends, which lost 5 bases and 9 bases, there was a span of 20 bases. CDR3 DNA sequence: TGTGCCAGTAGTTCCATACAGGGAACTAGTGGTGAGCAGTTCTTC. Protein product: CASSSIQGTSGEQFF.

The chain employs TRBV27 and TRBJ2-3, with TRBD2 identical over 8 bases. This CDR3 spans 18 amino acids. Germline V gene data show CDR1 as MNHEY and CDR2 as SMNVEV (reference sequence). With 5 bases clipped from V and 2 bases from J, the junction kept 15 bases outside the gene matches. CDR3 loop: CASSTRQVTSGYTDTQYF. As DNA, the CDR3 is TGTGCCAGCAGTACCCGCCAGGTCACTAGCGGATACACAGATACGCAGTATTTT.

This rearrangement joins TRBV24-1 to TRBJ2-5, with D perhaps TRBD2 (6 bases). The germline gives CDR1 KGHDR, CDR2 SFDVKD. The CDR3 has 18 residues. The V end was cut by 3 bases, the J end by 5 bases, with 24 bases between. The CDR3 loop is CATSDPQPGDSNWETQYF. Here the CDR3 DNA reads TGTGCCACCAGTGATCCCCAACCTGGGGACTCCAACTGGGAGACCCAGTACTTC.